The entry below gives a single T cell receptor beta chain sequence along with its context. This specimen comes from a study of blood T cell repertoires in COVID-19. Study summary: Sources were T cells, B-cell-depleted T cells, or PBMCs; the material itself was cDNA or gDNA.

The assay was immunoSEQ multiplex PCR, and TCRdb's table has in-frame clones only and misses some. The table has hundreds of thousands of clones, around 90% seen once. There are 15 residues in the CDR3. Looked up from germline, CDR1 is MNHEY and CDR2 is SVGAGI. V lost 6 bases to trimming and J lost 3 bases; unmatched junction nucleotides: 7. The receptor's source is a man younger than 30 with active or convalescent COVID-19. Sequenced input: peripheral blood. The V gene is TRBV6-5, the J gene TRBJ1-3; TRBD1 matches at 8 bases. The CDR3 coding sequence is TGTGCCAGCAGGCTCCAGGGGGCGCGTGGAAACACCATATATTTT. The encoded protein is CASRLQGARGNTIYF.